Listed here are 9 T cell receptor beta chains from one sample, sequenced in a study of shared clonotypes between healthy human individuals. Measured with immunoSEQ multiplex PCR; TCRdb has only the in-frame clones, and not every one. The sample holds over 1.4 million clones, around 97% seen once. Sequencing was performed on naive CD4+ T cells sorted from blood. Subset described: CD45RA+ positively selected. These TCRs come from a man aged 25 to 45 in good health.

Written as DNA, the CDR3 is TGTGCCAGTAGTATGCCTAGCGGGAGCCCAGATACGCAGTATTTT. This encodes CASSMPSGSPDTQYF. The chain links TRBV19 to TRBJ2-3; TRBD2 aligns across 10 bases. The germline gives CDR1 LNHDA, CDR2 SQIVND (reference sequence). V lost 3 bases, J lost 4 bases, and 4 bases stayed unmatched. The CDR3 is 15 amino acids.

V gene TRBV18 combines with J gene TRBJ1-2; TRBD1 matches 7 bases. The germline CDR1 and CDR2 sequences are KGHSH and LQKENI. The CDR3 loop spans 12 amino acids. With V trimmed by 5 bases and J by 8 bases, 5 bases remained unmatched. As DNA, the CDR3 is TGTGCCAGCTCAGCAACAGGGGAAGGCTACACCTTC. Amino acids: CASSATGEGYTF.

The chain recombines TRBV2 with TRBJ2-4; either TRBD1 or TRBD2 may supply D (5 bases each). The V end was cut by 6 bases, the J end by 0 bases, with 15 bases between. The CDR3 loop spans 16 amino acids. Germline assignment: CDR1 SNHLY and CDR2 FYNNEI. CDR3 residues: CASRGPGPLAKNIQYF. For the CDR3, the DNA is TGTGCCAGCAGGGGGCCGGGACCGCTAGCCAAAAACATTCAGTACTTC.

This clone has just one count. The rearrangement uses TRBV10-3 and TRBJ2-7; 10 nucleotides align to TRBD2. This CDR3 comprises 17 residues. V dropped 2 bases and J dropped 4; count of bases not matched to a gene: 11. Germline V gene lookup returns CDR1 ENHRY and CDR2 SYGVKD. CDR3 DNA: TGTGCCATCAGTGAGAGAGCGGGAGGGCCCAATTTTTACGAGCAGTACTTC. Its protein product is CAISERAGGPNFYEQYF.

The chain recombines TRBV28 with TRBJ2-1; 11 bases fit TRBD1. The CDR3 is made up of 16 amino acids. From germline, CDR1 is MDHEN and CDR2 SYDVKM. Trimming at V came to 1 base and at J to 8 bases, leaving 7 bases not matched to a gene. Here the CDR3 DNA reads TGTGCCAGCAGTTTATTGGACAGGGGGCGCGTCGATGAGCAGTTCTTC. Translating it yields CASSLLDRGRVDEQFF. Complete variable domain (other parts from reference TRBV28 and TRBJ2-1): DVKVTQSSRYLVKRTGEKVFLECVQDMDHENMFWYRQDPGLGLRLIYFSYDVKMKEKGDIPEGYSVSREKKERFSLILESASTNQTSMYLCASSLLDRGRVDEQFFGPGTRLTVL.

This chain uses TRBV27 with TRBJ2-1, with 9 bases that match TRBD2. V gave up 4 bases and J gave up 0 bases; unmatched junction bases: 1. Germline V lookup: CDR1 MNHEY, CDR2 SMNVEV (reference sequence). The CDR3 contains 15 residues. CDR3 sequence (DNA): TGTGCCAGCAGTTCAGCGGGGGGCTCCTACAATGAGCAGTTCTTC. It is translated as CASSSAGGSYNEQFF.

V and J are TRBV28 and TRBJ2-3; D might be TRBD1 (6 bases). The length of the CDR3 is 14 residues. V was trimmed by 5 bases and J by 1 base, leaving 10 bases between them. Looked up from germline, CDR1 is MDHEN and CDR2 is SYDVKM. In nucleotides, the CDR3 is TGTGCCAGCAGTCCAAGGACAGGCACAGATACGCAGTATTTT. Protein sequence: CASSPRTGTDTQYF.

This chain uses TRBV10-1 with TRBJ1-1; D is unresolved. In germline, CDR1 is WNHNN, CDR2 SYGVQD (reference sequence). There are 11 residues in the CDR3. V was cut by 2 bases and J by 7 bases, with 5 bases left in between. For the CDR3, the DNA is TGCGCCAGCAGTGAGGGCTTTGAAGCTTTCTTT. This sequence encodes CASSEGFEAFF.

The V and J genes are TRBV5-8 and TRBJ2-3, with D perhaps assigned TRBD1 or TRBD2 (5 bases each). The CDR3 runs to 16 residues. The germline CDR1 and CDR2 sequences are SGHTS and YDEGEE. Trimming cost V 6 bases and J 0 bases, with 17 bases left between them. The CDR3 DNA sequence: TGTGCCAGCACCATGGGGGACGTGCCTAGCACAGATACGCAGTATTTT. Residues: CASTMGDVPSTDTQYF.